The rows below give T cell receptor beta chains drawn from one sample of a study of cytomegalovirus exposure and HLA in healthy donors. TCRdb keeps only in-frame clones here, not all; method: immunoSEQ multiplex PCR. The sample's table shows about 130,000 clones. The sample taken for sequencing was PBMCs. The source is a woman between 55 and 75 years old in good health and CMV-seronegative. Both conserved end residues are part of each CDR3. D genes are given only for firm matches.

v_gene	j_gene	d_gene	CDR3aa	CDR3nt
TRBV9	TRBJ1-3	-	CASSVGTDVNTIYF	TGTGCCAGCAGCGTAGGGACAGACGTAAACACCATATATTTT
TRBV10-2	TRBJ2-7	TRBD2	CASRARRESSYEQYF	TGCGCCAGCAGGGCCAGGCGGGAGTCCTCCTACGAGCAGTACTTC
TRBV7-8	TRBJ2-3	TRBD2	CASSTWTSGRGMGHTDTQYF	TGTGCCAGCAGCACTTGGACTAGCGGGAGGGGGATGGGGCACACAGATACGCAGTATTTT
TRBV5-4	TRBJ2-1	-	CASKLADEQFF	TGTGCCAGCAAACTAGCCGATGAGCAGTTCTTC
TRBV7-8	TRBJ1-5	-	CASSLLGRTEVQPQHF	TGTGCCAGCAGCTTACTAGGCAGGACAGAAGTTCAGCCCCAGCATTTT
TRBV27	TRBJ1-1	-	CASSLSGMWRAEAFF	TGTGCCAGCAGTTTATCGGGCATGTGGAGGGCTGAAGCTTTCTTT
TRBV6-5	TRBJ1-4	-	CASRDSTTNEKLFF	TGTGCCAGCAGGGACAGTACAACTAATGAAAAACTGTTTTTT
TRBV2	TRBJ1-4	TRBD1	CASSSQGAANEKLFF	TGTGCCAGCAGTTCCCAGGGGGCGGCTAATGAAAAACTGTTTTTT
TRBV6-5	TRBJ1-1	-	CASSLDWNTEAFF	TGTGCCAGCAGTTTGGACTGGAACACTGAAGCTTTCTTT
TRBV4-1	TRBJ2-1	TRBD1	CATSRTGVDEQFF	TGCGCCACTTCGAGGACAGGGGTGGATGAGCAGTTCTTC
TRBV9	TRBJ2-3	TRBD2	CASTPTSGYTDTQYF	TGTGCCAGCACCCCGACTAGCGGGTACACAGATACGCAGTATTTT
TRBV19	TRBJ2-5	TRBD1	CASRRGTGGLETQYF	TGTGCCAGTAGAAGGGGTACAGGGGGGTTAGAGACCCAGTACTTC
TRBV15	TRBJ2-7	TRBD1	CATSTQQGTYEQYF	TGTGCCACCAGCACTCAACAGGGGACCTACGAGCAGTACTTC
TRBV6-1	TRBJ1-1	TRBD1	CASSGQGVRTEAFF	TGTGCCAGCAGTGGACAGGGGGTTCGAACTGAAGCTTTCTTT
TRBV28	TRBJ1-1	TRBD1	CAGGDRVATEAFF	TGTGCCGGGGGGGACAGGGTAGCCACTGAAGCTTTCTTT
TRBV5-1	TRBJ1-4	TRBD1	CASSDGTGVEKLFF	TGCGCCAGCAGCGACGGGACAGGGGTCGAAAAACTGTTTTTT
TRBV7-9	TRBJ1-2	-	CASSSYSGNYGYTF	TGTGCCAGCAGCTCATACAGCGGTAACTATGGCTACACCTTC
TRBV2	TRBJ2-1	-	CASMTMFGHGNEQFF	TGTGCCAGCATGACAATGTTCGGACATGGGAATGAGCAGTTCTTC
TRBV5-6	TRBJ1-4	-	CASSFQGTNEKLFF	TGTGCCAGCAGCTTTCAGGGAACTAATGAAAAACTGTTTTTT
TRBV28	TRBJ1-5	-	CASSFGHQPQHF	TGTGCCAGCAGTTTCGGTCATCAGCCCCAGCATTTT
TRBV10-1	TRBJ1-1	-	CASSESGGVTEAFF	TGCGCCAGCAGTGAGTCGGGGGGGGTCACTGAAGCTTTCTTT
TRBV19	TRBJ1-5	TRBD1	CASSDRGLGFAQPQHF	TGTGCCAGTAGCGACAGGGGTTTGGGATTCGCTCAGCCCCAGCATTTT
TRBV19	TRBJ1-5	TRBD1	CASSIDLTGSFQPQHF	TGTGCCAGTAGTATAGATTTGACAGGGAGTTTTCAGCCCCAGCATTTT
TRBV6-5	TRBJ2-5	-	CASSYRPGQLQETQYF	TGTGCCAGCAGTTACCGCCCTGGACAATTACAAGAGACCCAGTACTTC
TRBV6-5	TRBJ2-7	TRBD2	CASSREGGYEQYF	TGTGCCAGCAGCCGGGAGGGAGGCTACGAGCAGTACTTC
TRBV6-5	TRBJ1-5	-	CASSMTVQSNQPQHF	TGTGCCAGCAGTATGACAGTGCAGAGCAATCAGCCCCAGCATTTT
TRBV6-6	TRBJ2-1	TRBD2	CASTLLVASGQNEQFF	TGTGCCAGCACTCTACTCGTGGCTAGCGGGCAGAATGAGCAGTTCTTC
TRBV27	TRBJ2-7	-	CASSLSSPVTYEQYF	TGTGCCAGCAGTTTATCATCCCCAGTGACCTACGAGCAGTACTTC
TRBV19	TRBJ1-1	-	CASSIRGKNTEAFF	TGTGCCAGTAGTATTCGGGGGAAGAACACTGAAGCTTTCTTT
TRBV28	TRBJ2-3	TRBD2	CASTPEVAGGTDTQYF	TGTGCCAGCACCCCTGAGGTAGCGGGGGGCACAGATACGCAGTATTTT
TRBV2	TRBJ2-1	TRBD1	CASSQGAAYNEQFF	TGTGCCAGCAGTCAGGGGGCCGCCTACAATGAGCAGTTCTTC
TRBV28	TRBJ2-6	-	CASSIRGWYTGANVLTF	TGTGCCAGCAGTATCAGGGGATGGTATACTGGGGCCAACGTCCTGACTTTC
TRBV11-1	TRBJ1-1	TRBD1	CASSSDRGPNTEAFF	TGTGCCAGCAGCTCCGACAGGGGCCCGAACACTGAAGCTTTCTTT
TRBV2	TRBJ1-6	TRBD1	CATLTGTVNSPLHF	TGTGCCACCCTTACTGGGACAGTGAATTCACCCCTCCACTTT
TRBV4-1	TRBJ1-2	TRBD1	CASSQDFQQGARGYTF	TGCGCCAGCAGCCAAGACTTCCAACAGGGGGCGCGTGGCTACACCTTC
TRBV6-1	TRBJ1-1	-	CASSWGGGGTEAFF	TGTGCCAGCAGTTGGGGGGGAGGGGGTACTGAAGCTTTCTTT
TRBV5-3	TRBJ1-1	TRBD1	CARSLGQGALAEAFF	TGTGCCAGAAGCTTGGGTCAGGGGGCCTTGGCTGAAGCTTTCTTT
TRBV28	TRBJ2-5	-	CASSNRQVLQETQYF	TGTGCCAGCAGCAATCGACAGGTACTCCAAGAGACCCAGTACTTC
TRBV5-4	TRBJ1-2	-	CASSFGNRPTGYTF	TGTGCCAGCAGCTTCGGGAATAGACCAACTGGCTACACCTTC
TRBV9	TRBJ2-3	-	CASSVSADTQYF	TGTGCCAGCAGCGTATCGGCAGATACGCAGTATTTT